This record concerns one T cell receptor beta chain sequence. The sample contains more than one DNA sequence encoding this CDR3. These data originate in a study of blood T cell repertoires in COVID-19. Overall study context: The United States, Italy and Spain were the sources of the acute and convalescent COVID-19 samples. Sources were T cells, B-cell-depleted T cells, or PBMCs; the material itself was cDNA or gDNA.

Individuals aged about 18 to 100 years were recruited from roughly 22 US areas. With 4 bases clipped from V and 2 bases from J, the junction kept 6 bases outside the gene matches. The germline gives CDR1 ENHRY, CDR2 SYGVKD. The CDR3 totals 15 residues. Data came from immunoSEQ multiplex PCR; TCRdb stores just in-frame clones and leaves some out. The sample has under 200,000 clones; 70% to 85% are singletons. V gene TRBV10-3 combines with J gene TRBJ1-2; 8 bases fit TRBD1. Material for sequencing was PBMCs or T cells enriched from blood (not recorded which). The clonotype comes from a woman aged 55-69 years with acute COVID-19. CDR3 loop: CAISGGDRQNYGYTF. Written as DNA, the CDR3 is TGTGCCATCAGTGGCGGGGACAGGCAAAACTATGGCTACACCTTC.